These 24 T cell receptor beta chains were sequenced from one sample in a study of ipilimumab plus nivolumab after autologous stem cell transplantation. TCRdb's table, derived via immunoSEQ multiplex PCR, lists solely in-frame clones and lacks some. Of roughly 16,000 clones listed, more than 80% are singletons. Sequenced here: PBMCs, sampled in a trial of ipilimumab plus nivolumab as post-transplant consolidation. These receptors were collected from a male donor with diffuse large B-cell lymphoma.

CDR3 in amino acids: CASSEGHPTDTQYF. Written as DNA, the CDR3 is TGCGCCAGCAGTGAAGGTCACCCGACGGATACGCAGTATTTT. The genes are TRBV10-1 and TRBJ2-3; D is uncertain. V was shortened by 3 bases and J by 6 bases, with 13 bases between the two germline ends. Germline-derived CDR1 and CDR2 are WNHNN and SYGVQD (reference sequence). CDR3 size: 14 residues.

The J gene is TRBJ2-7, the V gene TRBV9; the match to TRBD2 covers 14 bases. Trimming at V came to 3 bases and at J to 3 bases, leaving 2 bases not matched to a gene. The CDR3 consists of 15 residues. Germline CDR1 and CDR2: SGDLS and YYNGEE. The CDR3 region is CASSEGTSGSYEQYF. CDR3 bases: TGTGCCAGCAGCGAGGGGACTAGCGGGAGCTACGAGCAGTACTTC.

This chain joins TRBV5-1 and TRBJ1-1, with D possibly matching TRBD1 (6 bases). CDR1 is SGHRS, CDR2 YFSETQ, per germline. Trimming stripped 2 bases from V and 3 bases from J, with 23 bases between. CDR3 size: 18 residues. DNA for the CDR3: TGCGCCAGCAGCTTTAACTGGCCGGGGGCGTCATACGACACTGAAGCTTTCTTT. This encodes CASSFNWPGASYDTEAFF. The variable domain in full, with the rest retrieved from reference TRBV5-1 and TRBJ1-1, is KAGVTQTPRYLIKTRGQQVTLSCSPISGHRSVSWYQQTPGQGLQFLFEYFSETQRNKGNFPGRFSGRQFSNSRSEMNVSTLELGDSALYLCASSFNWPGASYDTEAFFGQGTRLTVV.

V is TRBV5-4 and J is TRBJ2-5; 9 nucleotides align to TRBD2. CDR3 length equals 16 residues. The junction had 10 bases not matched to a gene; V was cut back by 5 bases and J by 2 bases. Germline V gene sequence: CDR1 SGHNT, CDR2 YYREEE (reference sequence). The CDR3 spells CASRRERGAPQETQYF. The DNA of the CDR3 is TGTGCCAGCAGGAGGGAGCGGGGGGCCCCACAAGAGACCCAGTACTTC.

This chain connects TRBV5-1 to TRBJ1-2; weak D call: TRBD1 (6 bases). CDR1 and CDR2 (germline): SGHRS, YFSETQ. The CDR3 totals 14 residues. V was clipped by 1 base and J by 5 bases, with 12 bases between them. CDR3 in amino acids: CASSLIGQSYGYTF. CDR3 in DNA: TGCGCCAGCAGCTTGATAGGACAGTCGTATGGCTACACCTTC.

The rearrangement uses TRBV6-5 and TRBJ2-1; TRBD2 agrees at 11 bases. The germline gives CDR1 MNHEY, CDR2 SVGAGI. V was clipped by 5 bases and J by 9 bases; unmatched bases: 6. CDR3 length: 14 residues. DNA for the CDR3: TGTGCCAGCAGTGTGTTAGCGGGAGGGCTTGAGCAGTTCTTC. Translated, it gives CASSVLAGGLEQFF.

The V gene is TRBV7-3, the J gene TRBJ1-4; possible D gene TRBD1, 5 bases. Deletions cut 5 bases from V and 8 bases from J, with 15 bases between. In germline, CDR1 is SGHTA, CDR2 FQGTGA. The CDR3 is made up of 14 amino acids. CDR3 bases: TGTGCCAGCAGCCATGACAGAGGTGGAGAAAAACTGTTTTTT. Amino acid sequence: CASSHDRGGEKLFF.

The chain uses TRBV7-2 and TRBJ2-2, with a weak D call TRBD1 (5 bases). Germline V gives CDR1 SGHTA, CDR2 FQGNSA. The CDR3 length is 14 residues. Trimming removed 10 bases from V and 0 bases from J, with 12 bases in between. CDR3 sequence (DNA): TGTGCCACTACAGGCGTTTCGAACACCGGGGAGCTGTTTTTT. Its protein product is CATTGVSNTGELFF.

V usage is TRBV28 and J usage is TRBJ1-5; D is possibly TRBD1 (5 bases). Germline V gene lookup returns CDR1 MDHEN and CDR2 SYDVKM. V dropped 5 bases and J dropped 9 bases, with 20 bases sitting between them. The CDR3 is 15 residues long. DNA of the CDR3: TGTGCCAGCAGTCGCCGGACACCCAGTCGGGGGCCCCAGCATTTT. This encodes CASSRRTPSRGPQHF.

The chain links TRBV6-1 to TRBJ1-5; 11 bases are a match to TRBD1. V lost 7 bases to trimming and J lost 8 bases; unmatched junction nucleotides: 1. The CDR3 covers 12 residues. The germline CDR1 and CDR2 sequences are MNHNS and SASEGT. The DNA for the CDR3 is TGTGCCAGCATGGGACAGGGGGAGCCCCAGCATTTT. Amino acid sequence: CASMGQGEPQHF.

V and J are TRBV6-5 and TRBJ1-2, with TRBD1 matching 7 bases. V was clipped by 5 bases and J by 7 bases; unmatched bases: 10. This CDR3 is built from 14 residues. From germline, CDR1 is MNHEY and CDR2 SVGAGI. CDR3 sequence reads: CASSASTGSGGYTF. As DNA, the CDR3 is TGTGCCAGCAGTGCCTCGACAGGGAGCGGTGGCTACACCTTC.

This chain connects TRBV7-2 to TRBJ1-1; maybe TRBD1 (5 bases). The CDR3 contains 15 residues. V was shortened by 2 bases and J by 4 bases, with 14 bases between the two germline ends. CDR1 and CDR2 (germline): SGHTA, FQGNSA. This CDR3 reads CASSLMPGSPTEAFF. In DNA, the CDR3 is TGTGCCAGCAGCTTAATGCCAGGGAGTCCCACTGAAGCTTTCTTT.

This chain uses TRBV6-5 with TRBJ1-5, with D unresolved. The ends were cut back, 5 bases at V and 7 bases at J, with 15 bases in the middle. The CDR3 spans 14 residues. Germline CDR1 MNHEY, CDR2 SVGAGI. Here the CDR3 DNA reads TGTGCCAGCAGTGGAAGTCGGGTATGGCAGCCCCAGCATTTT. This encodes CASSGSRVWQPQHF.

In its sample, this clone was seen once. The DNA for the CDR3 is TGTGCCAGCAGCCCGGGACTATCCTACAATGAGCAGTTCTTC. Protein product: CASSPGLSYNEQFF. V and J are TRBV7-9 and TRBJ2-1; 7 bases agree with TRBD2. This CDR3 spans 14 amino acids. The ends lost 5 bases at V and 1 base at J; junction bases unmatched: 2. CDR1 is SEHNR, CDR2 FQNEAQ, per germline (reference sequence).

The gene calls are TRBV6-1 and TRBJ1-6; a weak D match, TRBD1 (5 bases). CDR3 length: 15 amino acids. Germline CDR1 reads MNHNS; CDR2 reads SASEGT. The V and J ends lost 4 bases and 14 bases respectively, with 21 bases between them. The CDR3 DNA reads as TGTGCCAGCAGTGGGGTGGGGCTCGAAGAAACGGCCCTCCACTTT. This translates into CASSGVGLEETALHF.

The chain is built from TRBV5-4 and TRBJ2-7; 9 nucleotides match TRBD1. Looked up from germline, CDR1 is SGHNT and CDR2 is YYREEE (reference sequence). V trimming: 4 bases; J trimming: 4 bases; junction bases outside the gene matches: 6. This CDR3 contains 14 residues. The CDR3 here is CASSIGTGLYEQYF. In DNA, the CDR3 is TGTGCCAGCAGCATCGGGACAGGGCTTTACGAGCAGTACTTC.

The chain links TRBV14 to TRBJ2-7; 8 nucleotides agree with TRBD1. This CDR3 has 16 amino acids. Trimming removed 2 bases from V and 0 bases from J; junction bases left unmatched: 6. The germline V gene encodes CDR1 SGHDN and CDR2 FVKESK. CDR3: CASSQLRTGNSYEQYF. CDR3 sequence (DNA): TGTGCCAGCAGCCAACTCCGGACAGGGAACTCCTACGAGCAGTACTTC.

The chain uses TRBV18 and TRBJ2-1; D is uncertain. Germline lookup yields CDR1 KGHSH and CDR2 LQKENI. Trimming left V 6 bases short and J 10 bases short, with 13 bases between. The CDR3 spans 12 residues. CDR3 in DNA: TGTGCCAGCTCCCCAGGACCGTACGAGCAGTTCTTC. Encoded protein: CASSPGPYEQFF. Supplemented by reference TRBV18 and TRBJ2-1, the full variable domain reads NAGVMQNPRHLVRRRGQEARLRCSPMKGHSHVYWYRQLPEEGLKFMVYLQKENIIDESGMPKERFSAEFPKEGPSILRIQQVVRGDSAAYFCASSPGPYEQFFGPGTRLTVL.

The CDR3, as DNA: TGTGCCATCAGTGACTGGGTGACAGGGCCAAATCAGCCCCAGCATTTT. It specifies CAISDWVTGPNQPQHF. The V gene is TRBV10-3, the J gene TRBJ1-5, with TRBD1 matching over 7 bases. Germline V lookup: CDR1 ENHRY, CDR2 SYGVKD. The CDR3 runs to 16 residues. V dropped 3 bases and J dropped 4; count of bases not matched to a gene: 9.

CDR3 nucleotide sequence: TGCGCCAGCAGCCAAGAGAGGCGGCTTGGGGCGAGCTATGGCTACACCTTC. Translated, it gives CASSQERRLGASYGYTF. V is TRBV4-1 and J is TRBJ1-2; D is possibly TRBD1 (5 bases). V gave up 0 bases and J gave up 4 bases, with 18 bases separating them. The CDR3 covers 17 residues. Germline V gene data show CDR1 as MGHRA and CDR2 as YSYEKL.

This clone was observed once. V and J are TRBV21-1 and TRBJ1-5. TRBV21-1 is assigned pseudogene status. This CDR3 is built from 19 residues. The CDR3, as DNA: TGTGCCAGCAGCTCCTTCGGGGTCCCCGCAGCTTATAGCAATCAGCCCCAGCATTTT. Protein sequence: CASSSFGVPAAYSNQPQHF.

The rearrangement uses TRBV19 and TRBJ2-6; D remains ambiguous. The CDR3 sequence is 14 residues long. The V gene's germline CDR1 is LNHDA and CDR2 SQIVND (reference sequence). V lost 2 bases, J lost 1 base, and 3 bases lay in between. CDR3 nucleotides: TGTGCCAGTAGTATAACATCTGGGGCCAACGTCCTGACTTTC. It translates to CASSITSGANVLTF.

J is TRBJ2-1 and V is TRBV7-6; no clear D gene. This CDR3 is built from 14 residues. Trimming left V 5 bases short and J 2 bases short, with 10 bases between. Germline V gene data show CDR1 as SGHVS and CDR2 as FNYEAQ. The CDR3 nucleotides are TGTGCCAGCAGCCGCACTGTCACCTACAATGAGCAGTTCTTC. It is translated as CASSRTVTYNEQFF.

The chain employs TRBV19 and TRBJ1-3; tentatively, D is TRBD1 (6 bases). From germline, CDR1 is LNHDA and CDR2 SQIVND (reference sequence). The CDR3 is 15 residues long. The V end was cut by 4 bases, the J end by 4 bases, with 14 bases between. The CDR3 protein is CASSTTQGQGNTIYF. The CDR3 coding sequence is TGTGCCAGTAGTACTACTCAGGGGCAAGGAAACACCATATATTTT.